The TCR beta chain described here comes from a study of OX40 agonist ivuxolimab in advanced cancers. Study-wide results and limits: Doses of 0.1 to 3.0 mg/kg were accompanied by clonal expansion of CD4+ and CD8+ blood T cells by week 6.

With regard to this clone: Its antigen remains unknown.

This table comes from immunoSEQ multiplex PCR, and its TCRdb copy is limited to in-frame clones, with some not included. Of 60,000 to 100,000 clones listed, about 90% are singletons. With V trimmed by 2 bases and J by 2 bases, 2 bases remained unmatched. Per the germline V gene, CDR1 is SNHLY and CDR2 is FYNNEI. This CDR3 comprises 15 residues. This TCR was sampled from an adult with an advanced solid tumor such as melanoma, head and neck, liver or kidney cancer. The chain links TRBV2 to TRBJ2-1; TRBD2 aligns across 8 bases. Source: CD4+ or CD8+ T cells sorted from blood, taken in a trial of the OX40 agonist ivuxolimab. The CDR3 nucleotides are TGTGCCAGCAGTGAATTTAGCGGGGCCTACAATGAGCAGTTCTTC. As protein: CASSEFSGAYNEQFF. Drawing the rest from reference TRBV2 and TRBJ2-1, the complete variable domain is EPEVTQTPSHQVTQMGQEVILRCVPISNHLYFYWYRQILGQKVEFLVSFYNNEISEKSEIFDDQFSVERPDGSNFTLKIRSTKLEDSAMYFCASSEFSGAYNEQFFGPGTRLTVL.